The present TCR beta chain was sequenced within a study of persistence of HIV-infected CD4 T cells. Across the whole study: Blood samples, up to roughly 200 mL, came from multiple time points, except two leukapheresis donors sampled once. Anti-CD3/anti-CD28 stimulation activated a higher proportion of cells than antigen stimulation, with lower memory fraction.

This nonspecific control used anti-CD3/anti-CD28 bead stimulation of CD4+ T cells. Sorting selected CD4+ T cells upregulating both CD40 ligand and CD69. Donors were HIV-1-infected adults who began suppressive ART during chronic infection. The immunoSEQ assay was version 4, run in survey mode. Each sample used up to roughly 1 ug genomic DNA diluted to 8.5 to 10 ng/uL. TCRdb's table, derived via immunoSEQ multiplex PCR, lists solely in-frame clones and lacks some. This table holds 35,000 to 50,000 clones, around 89% found once. Regarding this clone: The target antigen is unknown.

Germline V CDR1 and CDR2: MNHEY, SVGEGT. V lost 4 bases and J lost 3, with 12 bases in between. The CDR3 is made up of 14 amino acids. The chain recombines TRBV6-2 or TRBV6-3 with TRBJ1-1; a weak D match, TRBD1 (5 bases). This TCR was recovered from an adult man with HIV who was CMV-seropositive. Specimen: CD4+ T cells sorted from PBMCs after approximately 19-hour stimulation, collected from a patient who received antiretroviral therapy. CDR3 DNA: TGTGCCAGCAGTTTTTGGGGGAGGGACACTGAAGCTTTCTTT. The encoded protein is CASSFWGRDTEAFF.